The 21 T cell receptor beta chains below were found in one sample sequenced in a study of Graves' ophthalmopathy and Graves' hyperthyroidism. Beta-chain TCR CDR3 regions were amplified from RNA transcripts. The library came from an HTBI-primed first-round RT-PCR and a second-round multiplex PCR. Via MiXCR, TCRdb re-called the multiplex PCR reads, giving one row per CDR3 protein. The data hold approximately 410,000 distinct CDR3 sequences, with 15% to 17% observed a single time. Material for sequencing was peripheral blood. These receptors came from a woman aged 18 to 35 with stable Graves' hyperthyroidism.

There are many counts of this clonotype. This rearrangement joins TRBV11-2 to TRBJ2-5; possibly TRBD1 for D (5 bases). Trimming removed 3 bases from V and 2 bases from J, with 10 bases in between. In germline, CDR1 is SGHAT, CDR2 FQNNGV. The CDR3 has 14 amino acids. CDR3 in amino acids: CASSFGHLQETQYF. The CDR3 DNA reads as TGTGCCAGCAGCTTTGGACATTTACAAGAGACCCAGTACTTC.

The V and J genes are TRBV24-1 and TRBJ2-5; TRBD2 agrees at 16 bases. V lost 2 bases to trimming and J lost 5 bases; unmatched junction nucleotides: 4. Germline V CDR1 and CDR2: KGHDR, SFDVKD. The CDR3 is 17 amino acids. CDR3 loop: CATSDWGTSGGAETQYF. CDR3 bases: TGTGCCACCAGTGATTGGGGGACTAGCGGGGGGGCCGAGACCCAGTACTTC.

This clonotype was counted many times. This chain joins TRBV5-1 and TRBJ2-2; 7 positions match TRBD1. The CDR3 loop spans 15 amino acids. CDR1 and CDR2 (germline): SGHRS, YFSETQ. V was pared by 8 bases and J by 5 bases, with 12 bases of the junction left unmatched. The CDR3 DNA sequence: TGCGCCAGTCACGTTCGACAGGGTGAAACCGGGGAGCTGTTTTTT. Translation gives CASHVRQGETGELFF. Full variable domain (outside the CDR3, taken from reference TRBV5-1 and TRBJ2-2): KAGVTQTPRYLIKTRGQQVTLSCSPISGHRSVSWYQQTPGQGLQFLFEYFSETQRNKGNFPGRFSGRQFSNSRSEMNVSTLELGDSALYLCASHVRQGETGELFFGEGSRLTVL.

Notes on this clonotype: A much larger clone is a single base away; this may be a read error. The genes are TRBV27 and TRBJ2-7; possibly TRBD2 for D (5 bases). V lost 4 bases and J 3 bases, leaving 10 bases between the germline ends. The CDR3 extends over 13 amino acids. Germline CDR1 MNHEY, CDR2 SMNVEV (reference sequence). CDR3 region: CASSSDWFYEQYF. The CDR3 DNA follows: TGTGCCAGCAGTTCGGACTGGTTCTACGAGCAGTACTTC.

This clonotype was seen at least ten times. The J gene is TRBJ2-7, the V gene TRBV6-2 or TRBV6-3, with D perhaps matching TRBD1 (5 bases). V shed 8 bases and J shed 6 bases, with 14 bases lying between them. CDR3 length: 12 amino acids. Looked up from germline, CDR1 is MNHEY and CDR2 is SVGEGT. CDR3 in amino acids: CASGHRIREQYF. The DNA of the CDR3 is TGTGCCAGCGGCCACAGGATCCGCGAGCAGTACTTC.

This clonotype was recorded at least ten times. The chain has TRBV29-1 and TRBJ1-1; no firm D call. Trimming left V 4 bases short and J 3 bases short, with 6 bases between. This CDR3 has 11 residues. Germline values: CDR1 SQVTM, CDR2 ANQGSEA. The CDR3 spells CSVVAYTEAFF. In DNA, the CDR3 is TGCAGCGTTGTTGCTTACACTGAAGCTTTCTTT. The whole variable domain, filled in from reference TRBV29-1 and TRBJ1-1, reads SAVISQKPSRDICQRGTSLTIQCQVDSQVTMMFWYRQQPGQSLTLIATANQGSEATYESGFVIDKFPISRPNLTFSTLTVSNMSPEDSSIYLCSVVAYTEAFFGQGTRLTVV.

This clonotype was observed a handful of times. This chain connects TRBV11-2 to TRBJ2-7, with D hard to call. The CDR3 totals 14 residues. Per germline, CDR1 SGHAT and CDR2 FQNNGV. V lost 2 bases to trimming and J lost 1 base, with 9 bases between them. The CDR3 coding sequence is TGTGCCAGCAGCTTATACGCTACGTCCTACGAGCAGTACTTC. Its protein product is CASSLYATSYEQYF.

This clonotype occurred many times. The chain combines TRBV7-2 with TRBJ2-7; TRBD2 is a possible D gene (6 bases). The V end was cut by 0 bases, the J end by 3 bases, with 12 bases between. This CDR3 has 15 amino acids. CDR1 SGHTA and CDR2 FQGNSA come from the germline V gene. CDR3 in amino acids: CASSLATSHIYEQYF. DNA of the CDR3: TGTGCCAGCAGCTTAGCGACTAGTCACATCTACGAGCAGTACTTC.

With respect to this clonotype: A junction end diverges from the germline sequence, so it may reflect a read error. This sequence joins TRBV11-1 and TRBJ2-2; a weak D match, TRBD2 (6 bases). CDR3 length equals 11 residues. The germline gives CDR1 SGHAT, CDR2 FQDESV (reference sequence). The CDR3 here is CASSFGGELLF. For the CDR3, the DNA is TGTGCCAGCAGCTTTGGCGGGGAGCTGTTGTTT.

This clonotype was detected ten times or more. This chain uses TRBV12-3 or TRBV12-4 with TRBJ1-1; D not certain. Trimming removed 6 bases at V and 6 bases at J, with 14 bases between. This CDR3 has 13 residues. CDR3 nucleotide sequence: TGTGCCAGCAGCGCCTTTGAAGGAGCTGAAGCTTTCTTT. It translates to CASSAFEGAEAFF.

This clonotype was counted at least ten times. The rearrangement links TRBV13 to TRBJ2-7; D gene unclear. V gave up 6 bases and J gave up 5 bases, with 14 bases separating them. There are 13 residues in the CDR3. The germline V gene has CDR1 PRHDT and CDR2 FYEKMQ (reference sequence). The CDR3 coding sequence is TGTGCCAGCAGGCAACTCCAAAGGAACGAGCAGTACTTC. Translated: CASRQLQRNEQYF.

This rearrangement joins TRBV15 to TRBJ2-7; 7 bases agree with TRBD1. There are 15 residues in the CDR3. From germline, CDR1 is LNHNV and CDR2 YYDKDF (reference sequence). V was clipped by 2 bases and J by 2 bases; unmatched bases: 6. The CDR3 protein is CATSRSFDRAYEQYF. The CDR3 coding sequence is TGTGCCACCAGCAGATCCTTCGACAGGGCCTACGAGCAGTACTTC. The full variable domain, in which reference TRBV15 and TRBJ2-7 provide the parts outside the CDR3, is DAMVIQNPRYQVTQFGKPVTLSCSQTLNHNVMYWYQQKSSQAPKLLFHYYDKDFNNEADTPDNFQSRRPNTSFCFLDIRSPGLGDTAMYLCATSRSFDRAYEQYFGPGTRLTVT.

A note on this clonotype: A much larger clone differs from this one at a single base, so this may be a read error. The gene calls are TRBV7-9 and TRBJ2-5; 7 nucleotides match TRBD1. After removal of 5 bases from V and 1 base from J, the junction contained 10 bases not matched to a gene. Germline V gives CDR1 SEHNR, CDR2 FQNEAQ (reference sequence). The CDR3 loop spans 16 amino acids. The CDR3 coding sequence is TGTGCCAGCAGCCGAAGAGCCGGGACAGTCCAAGAGACCCAGTACTTC. Residues: CASSRRAGTVQETQYF.

Regarding this clonotype: A much larger clone lies one base from this, so it may be a read error. V gene TRBV7-8 combines with J gene TRBJ2-5; D unresolved. The germline V gene encodes CDR1 SGHVS and CDR2 FQNEAQ. The CDR3 is 13 amino acids. CDR3 in DNA: TGTGCCAGTTTAACGGGCAGCCAAGAGACCAAGTACTTC. Residues: CASLTGSQETKYF.

The V call is TRBV20-1, the J call TRBJ2-2, with TRBD2 matching 11 bases. The CDR3 is made up of 14 amino acids. V lost 0 bases, J lost 6 bases, and 0 bases stayed unmatched. The germline CDR1 and CDR2 sequences are DFQATT and SNEGSKA (reference sequence). CDR3 in DNA: TGCAGTGCTAGAGATAGCGGGGGGGCCGGGGAGCTGTTTTTT. Amino acid sequence: CSARDSGGAGELFF.

The table lists this clonotype with many counts. The CDR3 DNA sequence: TGTGCCAGCAGTTACTCATCCCTTTTACAGGGCTACACCTTC. Protein sequence: CASSYSSLLQGYTF. The chain carries TRBV6-5 and TRBJ1-2; D uncertain. The CDR3 totals 14 residues. V was pared by 0 bases and J by 8 bases, with 13 bases between. Germline CDR1 is MNHEY and CDR2 is SVGAGI.

This clonotype was picked up many times. The chain couples TRBV19 to TRBJ2-2; D is possibly TRBD2 (6 bases). The germline CDR1 and CDR2 sequences are LNHDA and SQIVND (reference sequence). With 3 bases removed from V and 6 bases from J, the gap between germline ends came to 8 bases. The CDR3 covers 13 residues. CDR3 sequence reads: CASSIGSSGELFF. In DNA, the CDR3 is TGTGCCAGTAGTATCGGGAGTTCCGGGGAGCTGTTTTTT.

This clonotype has a count of ten or more. In nucleotides, the CDR3 is TGTGCCAGTAGCAGAAAGGGCACTGGAAACACCATATATTTT. Translated: CASSRKGTGNTIYF. The chain has TRBV19 and TRBJ1-3; D is undetermined. The CDR3 sequence is 14 residues long. Deletions cut 6 bases from V and 2 bases from J, with 11 bases between. Germline V lookup: CDR1 LNHDA, CDR2 SQIVND (reference sequence).

This clonotype was counted between two and nine times. CDR3 sequence reads: CASTLAGVTGELFF. CDR3 nucleotide sequence: TGTGCCAGCACCTTGGCGGGGGTCACCGGGGAGCTGTTTTTT. The chain recombines TRBV12-3 or TRBV12-4 with TRBJ2-2, with TRBD2 matching over 7 bases. The CDR3 extends over 14 amino acids. Unmatched junction bases numbered 6, after V lost 7 bases and J lost 4 bases.

Comments on this clonotype: Given the absence of the conserved phenylalanine or tryptophan at the CDR3 end, a read error is likely. The DNA is omitted, as the CDR3 cannot be located on it reliably, and the CDR3 follows TCRdb's listing. The chain couples TRBV6-5 to TRBJ1-1. Termini included, the CDR3 measures 17 amino acids. The V gene's germline CDR1 is MNHEY and CDR2 SVGAGI. CDR3: CASSYDTTPEKWAEACL.

In this sample, this clonotype turned up a few times. Its ends do not fully match the called genes, so a read error is possible. The V gene is TRBV4-2, the J gene TRBJ2-5; 14 positions match TRBD2. The germline V gene has CDR1 LGHNA and CDR2 YNFKEQ. This CDR3 region has 16 residues. In DNA form, the CDR3 reads TGTGCCAGCAGCCCGGGACTAGCGGGGGAACAAGAGACCCAGTGCTTC. Translation gives CASSPGLAGEQETQCF.